This T cell receptor beta chain was found in a study of cytomegalovirus exposure and HLA in healthy donors. V was pared by 1 base and J by 1 base, with 7 bases between. This CDR3 contains 14 residues. Per the germline V gene, CDR1 is SNHLY and CDR2 is FYNNEI. Both 60 Vbeta primers and 13 Jbeta primers went into the PCR. Assay: immunoSEQ multiplex PCR; the TCRdb copy retains only in-frame clones and omits some. The table records roughly 150,000 clones, roughly four fifths of them present only once. The chain uses TRBV2 and TRBJ1-1; tentative D call: TRBD1 (6 bases). The sequence was obtained from a man in his fifties in good health and CMV-seropositive. Sequencing was performed on PBMCs. The CDR3 DNA reads as TGTGCCAGCAGTGAAGGGACAGCGAACACTGAAGCTTTCTTT. This translates into CASSEGTANTEAFF.